Shown below are 22 T cell receptor beta chains from a single sample sequenced in a study of cytomegalovirus exposure and HLA in healthy donors. Primers included in the PCR were 60 Vbeta and 13 Jbeta primers. Using immunoSEQ multiplex PCR, the repertoire was profiled, and TCRdb retains in-frame clones only, with some absent. The profile covers over 95,000 clones, with roughly 76% appearing a single time and around 12% taken by the ten largest. Sequencing was performed on PBMCs. The receptors derive from a woman aged 40 to 55 in good health and CMV-seropositive.

The rearrangement links TRBV7-3 to TRBJ2-1; 7 bases are shared with TRBD2. Germline V gene lookup returns CDR1 SGHTA and CDR2 FQGTGA. The CDR3 has 16 amino acids. V shed 8 bases, J shed 9 bases, and the junction held 19 bases outside the gene matches. In DNA form, the CDR3 reads TGTGCCAGCTCTCCGAGCAGCGGGGTTTTGTATACTGAGCAGTTCTTC. This encodes CASSPSSGVLYTEQFF.

The chain joins TRBV5-1 to TRBJ2-6; 8 bases are a match to TRBD2. The junction had 1 base not matched to a gene; V was cut back by 6 bases and J by 2 bases. The germline CDR1 and CDR2 sequences are SGHRS and YFSETQ. The CDR3 has 14 amino acids. CDR3 coding DNA: TGCGCCAGCAACGGGGGGGCTGGGGCCAACGTCCTGACTTTC. This gives the protein CASNGGAGANVLTF.

CDR3: CASSFLAGVGGFF. The CDR3 nucleotides are TGTGCCAGCAGCTTCCTAGCGGGGGTTGGGGGGTTCTTC. The J gene is TRBJ2-1, the V gene TRBV7-9, with 10 bases matching TRBD2. CDR3 length equals 13 residues. Germline V gene data show CDR1 as SEHNR and CDR2 as FQNEAQ (reference sequence). V shed 3 bases and J 15 bases; nucleotides not matched to a gene: 8.

This chain connects TRBV13 to TRBJ1-2, with 7 nucleotides matching TRBD1. This CDR3 region has 13 residues. The germline CDR1 and CDR2 sequences are PRHDT and FYEKMQ (reference sequence). J lost 8 bases, V lost 8 bases, and 11 bases had no gene match. DNA of the CDR3: TGTGCCAGCTCGGAGACAGGGAGAACCGGCTACACCTTC. Amino acids: CASSETGRTGYTF.

The chain combines TRBV11-2 with TRBJ1-2; 7 bases are shared with TRBD1. The germline gives CDR1 SGHAT, CDR2 FQNNGV. The CDR3 loop spans 16 amino acids. With 1 base clipped from V and 5 bases from J, the junction kept 10 bases outside the gene matches. CDR3 residues: CASSLVAWQGGYGYTF. The CDR3 DNA reads as TGTGCCAGCAGCTTAGTAGCGTGGCAGGGGGGTTATGGCTACACCTTC. The whole variable domain, filled in from reference TRBV11-2 and TRBJ1-2, reads EAGVAQSPRYKIIEKRQSVAFWCNPISGHATLYWYQQILGQGPKLLIQFQNNGVVDDSQLPKDRFSAERLKGVDSTLKIQPAKLEDSAVYLCASSLVAWQGGYGYTFGSGTRLTVV.

The chain uses TRBV5-6 and TRBJ2-2, with D unclear. Germline CDR1 reads SGHDT; CDR2 reads YYEEEE. The CDR3 runs to 16 residues. Trimming pared 3 bases from V and 0 bases from J, leaving 12 bases between. The CDR3 loop is CASSYLGWANTGELFF. In nucleotides, the CDR3 is TGTGCCAGCAGCTACCTAGGATGGGCGAACACCGGGGAGCTGTTTTTT.

This clone was counted a few times. CDR3 in amino acids: CASSPRVAGASTDTQYF. The CDR3 coding sequence is TGTGCCAGCAGCCCCAGGGTCGCTGGTGCTAGCACAGATACGCAGTATTTT. The chain uses TRBV7-8 and TRBJ2-3, with D tentatively TRBD1 (5 bases). CDR1 and CDR2 from the germline V gene are SGHVS and FQNEAQ. The CDR3 is made up of 17 amino acids. V was pared by 5 bases and J by 0 bases, with 18 bases between.

This chain connects TRBV10-2 to TRBJ1-4; D may be TRBD1 (5 bases). The CDR3 loop spans 18 amino acids. Trimming took 4 bases from V and 6 from J, leaving 24 bases between them. Germline CDR1 WSHSY, CDR2 SAAADI. The CDR3 nucleotides read TGCGCCAGCAGTGGAGGCCCAGGGTGGCGGGCTAGCGATGAAAAACTGTTTTTT. Amino acid sequence: CASSGGPGWRASDEKLFF.

CDR3 DNA: TGTGCCAGCAGTCGGGACACCCTCAATCAGCCCCAGCATTTT. Its translation is CASSRDTLNQPQHF. The chain has TRBV25-1 and TRBJ1-5; D possibly corresponds to TRBD1 (6 bases). The V end lost 5 bases, the J end lost 3 bases, and 11 bases lay between the germline ends. CDR3 size: 14 residues. The V gene's germline CDR1 is MGHDK and CDR2 SYGVNS.

The V gene is TRBV5-1, the J gene TRBJ2-1; 7 positions agree with TRBD2. The CDR3 length is 14 residues. The germline CDR1 and CDR2 sequences are SGHRS and YFSETQ. V dropped 3 bases and J dropped 9; count of bases not matched to a gene: 9. This chain's CDR3 is CASSSQRPGGEQFF. CDR3 nucleotides: TGCGCCAGCAGCTCCCAACGACCGGGGGGTGAGCAGTTCTTC.

The chain couples TRBV7-3 to TRBJ1-5, with TRBD1 matching 7 bases. The CDR3 is 16 residues long. CDR1 is SGHTA and CDR2 is FQGTGA in the germline V gene. J was trimmed by 4 bases and V by 5 bases; bases with no gene match: 11. In DNA, the CDR3 is TGTGCCAGCAGCCCAGCCAGGGACAGACAGAATCAGCCCCAGCATTTT. Translation: CASSPARDRQNQPQHF.

CDR3 bases: TGTGCCAGCAGCTTAAGTCGTGGACAGCCTACAGATACGCAGTATTTT. Its protein is CASSLSRGQPTDTQYF. This chain uses TRBV7-9 with TRBJ2-3; tentatively, D is TRBD1 (6 bases). The germline V gene encodes CDR1 SEHNR and CDR2 FQNEAQ (reference sequence). V shed 2 bases and J shed 3 bases, with 15 bases lying between them. The CDR3 contains 16 residues.

A note on this clone: The junction does not match germline at one end; this may be a read error. The CDR3 region is CSRGEVTWTGVGEKLFF. The CDR3 nucleotides are TGTTCCAGGGGGGAGGTTACTTGGACAGGGGTGGGTGAAAAACTGTTTTTT. The rearrangement links TRBV7-9 to TRBJ1-4; 9 bases line up with TRBD1. The V gene's germline CDR1 is SEHNR and CDR2 FQNEAQ (reference sequence). The CDR3 loop spans 17 amino acids.

The chain joins TRBV5-1 to TRBJ2-7; the D gene is possibly TRBD2 (5 bases). The CDR3 totals 16 residues. Trimming took off 4 bases at V and 0 bases at J, with 17 bases between the two ends. Germline V gene data show CDR1 as SGHRS and CDR2 as YFSETQ. CDR3 nucleotide sequence: TGCGCCAGCAGCAGCGGTGCCGGGTACAGCTCCTACGAGCAGTACTTC. Translation gives CASSSGAGYSSYEQYF.

The chain couples TRBV2 to TRBJ2-2; 11 bases align to TRBD2. CDR1 is SNHLY and CDR2 is FYNNEI in the germline V gene. V was clipped by 4 bases and J by 5 bases; unmatched bases: 9. The CDR3 has 17 amino acids. This CDR3 reads CASSGLAGGGTTGELFF. The CDR3 region has the DNA TGTGCCAGCAGTGGGCTAGCGGGGGGTGGAACGACCGGGGAGCTGTTTTTT.

The rearrangement uses TRBV18 and TRBJ1-6; perhaps TRBD1 as D (5 bases). Trimming pared 4 bases from V and 7 bases from J, leaving 20 bases between. The CDR3 runs 17 residues. CDR1 is KGHSH, CDR2 LQKENI, per germline. The DNA of the CDR3 is TGTGCCAGCTCACTCCTACAGGCCCCTAATTCGAATTCACCCCTCCACTTT. Encoded protein: CASSLLQAPNSNSPLHF.

In DNA, the CDR3 is TGTGCCAGCAGCCCCCGACAGGGGGGCACTGAAGCTTTCTTT. Protein sequence: CASSPRQGGTEAFF. J is TRBJ1-1 and V is TRBV7-8; 9 bases line up with TRBD1. The V gene end was trimmed by 5 bases and the J gene end by 4 bases; junction bases not matched to a gene: 5. The CDR3 length is 14 residues. Germline assignment: CDR1 SGHVS and CDR2 FQNEAQ.

This chain uses TRBV11-2 with TRBJ2-7; D gene unclear. Trimming stripped 4 bases from V and 0 bases from J, with 19 bases between. Germline V gene lookup returns CDR1 SGHAT and CDR2 FQNNGV. The CDR3 consists of 17 residues. For the CDR3, the DNA is TGTGCCAGCAGCTCTCCCTACGAGCGTCAGTCCTCCTACGAGCAGTACTTC. Its translation: CASSSPYERQSSYEQYF.

V and J are TRBV7-6 and TRBJ2-5; D is unclear. Trimming shortened V by 0 bases and J by 1 base, and 3 bases separated the two germline ends. In germline, CDR1 is SGHVS, CDR2 FNYEAQ. CDR3 length equals 13 residues. The CDR3: CASSLAIQETQYF. The CDR3 DNA is TGTGCCAGCAGCTTAGCTATCCAAGAGACCCAGTACTTC.

The chain uses TRBV4-1 and TRBJ1-5; D is unresolved. The CDR3 extends over 13 amino acids. Germline values: CDR1 MGHRA, CDR2 YSYEKL. V was trimmed by 3 bases and J by 4 bases, leaving 7 bases between them. The CDR3 region has the DNA TGCGCCAGCAGCCAGGCTCCTAATCAGCCCCAGCATTTT. This gives the protein CASSQAPNQPQHF.

V and J are TRBV10-3 and TRBJ1-1; the D is unclear. Germline V lookup: CDR1 ENHRY, CDR2 SYGVKD. This CDR3 has 12 amino acids. CDR3 bases: TGTGCAACTTCCACAGCGAACACTGAAGCTTTCTTT. Translation: CATSTANTEAFF.

The CDR3 spells CASKGQGPGYTF. CDR3 nucleotide sequence: TGTGCCAGCAAGGGACAGGGGCCTGGCTACACCTTC. V usage is TRBV6-1 and J usage is TRBJ1-2, with TRBD1 identical over 10 bases. CDR1 MNHNS and CDR2 SASEGT come from the germline V gene. The CDR3 spans 12 residues. The junction had 3 bases not matched to a gene; V was cut back by 7 bases and J by 7 bases.